The rows below give T cell receptor beta chains drawn from one sample of a study of cytomegalovirus exposure and HLA in healthy donors. Here immunoSEQ multiplex PCR was the method, and the copy in TCRdb shows in-frame clones only, minus some. The sample gives roughly 180,000 clones, around 75% of which show up once; 2.9% is in the top ten. The sequenced material came from PBMCs. All receptors derive from a male donor in good health and CMV-seronegative. Each CDR3 is given with its conserved first and last residue. D genes are given only for firm matches. Clone sizes are given selectively: once, few, many, or a class where the clone is expanded.

TRBV6-1,.,TRBD1,TRBJ1-6,TGTGCCAGCAGTAGGGACAGAGGATATTCACCCCTCCACTTT,CASSRDRGYSPLHF
TRBV7-7,few,TRBD1,TRBJ2-3,TGTGCCAGCAGCTTAAGGACAGGGTCAGATACGCAGTATTTT,CASSLRTGSDTQYF
TRBV6-5,.,.,TRBJ1-2,TGTGCCAGCAGTTACGGTCACGGTAACTATGGCTACACCTTC,CASSYGHGNYGYTF
TRBV6-6,.,.,TRBJ2-3,TGTGCCAGCAGTTACCGGACAGAAATGGAGTATTTT,CASSYRTEMEYF
TRBV18,.,TRBD1,TRBJ2-7,TGTGCCAGCTCACCCGGGACAGGGAGCGACGAGCAGTACTTC,CASSPGTGSDEQYF
TRBV4-2,.,.,TRBJ2-7,TGTGCCAGCAGCCAAGATCCGTCCCCGCAGTGCGGGCAGTACTTC,CASSQDPSPQCGQYF
TRBV13,.,.,TRBJ1-5,TGTGCCAGCAGCCGGGATGGTCAGCCCCAGCATTTT,CASSRDGQPQHF
TRBV2,.,TRBD2,TRBJ2-2,TGTGCCAGCATTGGACTAGCGGGAGCCGGGGAGCTGTTTTTT,CASIGLAGAGELFF
TRBV4-1,few,.,TRBJ2-3,TGCGCCAGCAGCCAAGGCCCCCAGCGGAGACGCACAGATACGCAGTATTTT,CASSQGPQRRRTDTQYF
TRBV11-2,.,.,TRBJ1-2,TGTGCCAGCAGCTCGCCACGACAGGAAATAATTCTGGGTGGCTACACCTTC,CASSSPRQEIILGGYTF
TRBV28,.,.,TRBJ2-3,TGTGCCAGCAGTTTGCGGGCGCGGGGAGACACAGATACGCAGTATTTT,CASSLRARGDTDTQYF
TRBV5-4,.,TRBD2,TRBJ2-2,TGTGCCAGCAGCTTGGTAGCGGGAGGATACACCGGGGAGCTGTTTTTT,CASSLVAGGYTGELFF
TRBV7-2,.,TRBD2,TRBJ2-7,TGTGCCAGCAGCCTAGCTAGCGGGAGCTACGAGCAGTACTTC,CASSLASGSYEQYF
TRBV19,.,TRBD2,TRBJ2-6,TGTGCCAGTAGTATCTATTCGAGGCGGGAGCAAAATCCTGCGTCTGGGGCCAACGTCCTGACTTTC,CASSIYSRREQNPASGANVLTF
TRBV2,.,.,TRBJ1-6,TGTGCCAGCAGGGAACGGGACACGTTAAATTCACCCCTCCACTTT,CASRERDTLNSPLHF
TRBV27,.,.,TRBJ1-1,TGTGCCAGCAGCTCAACGGGGTCCCGAGCTTTCTTT,CASSSTGSRAFF
TRBV30,.,TRBD1,TRBJ1-2,TGTGCCTGGAGTGGGGAGGACAGGGCTTTCTATGGCTACACCTTC,CAWSGEDRAFYGYTF
TRBV28,once,.,TRBJ1-5,TGTGCCAGCAGTCTCGGGGAGGTCGGCAATCAGCCCCAGCATTTT,CASSLGEVGNQPQHF
TRBV30,few,.,TRBJ1-5,TGTGCCTGGAGCTTAGGATCCGGGATCCAGCCCCAGCATTTT,CAWSLGSGIQPQHF
TRBV5-1,.,TRBD1,TRBJ2-1,TGCGCCAGCAGCTTCCCCAGGGCAGGGGGCAGTGAGCAGTTCTTC,CASSFPRAGGSEQFF
TRBV27,.,.,TRBJ2-1,TGTGCCAGCAGTATAGACGCGGCTATCCATGAGCAGTTCTTC,CASSIDAAIHEQFF
TRBV2,.,.,TRBJ2-1,TGTGCCAGCAGTGAAGCGTGGCTTGAGCAGTTCTTC,CASSEAWLEQFF
TRBV30,.,.,TRBJ1-2,TGTGCCTGGAGCCGCGACAGCTACTATGGCTACACCTTC,CAWSRDSYYGYTF
TRBV7-8,.,TRBD1,TRBJ1-1,TGTGCCAGCAGCTCACCCAACAGGGGGCCGAACACTGAAGCTTTCTTT,CASSSPNRGPNTEAFF
TRBV7-9,many,TRBD1,TRBJ1-1,TGTGCCAGCAGCTGGGGACAGGGGACGAACACTGAAGCTTTCTTT,CASSWGQGTNTEAFF
TRBV6-5,.,TRBD2,TRBJ2-7,TGTGCCAGCAGTTACCGCGGGGGGGAGGGCTACGAGCAGTACTTC,CASSYRGGEGYEQYF
TRBV11-2,.,.,TRBJ1-5,TGTGCCAGCAGCTTAGACGGACTGAGCAATCAGCCCCAGCATTTT,CASSLDGLSNQPQHF
TRBV9,.,TRBD2,TRBJ2-1,TGTGCCAGCAGCGGCCCATGGACTAGCGCTACCCTCGATAGCTCCTACAATGAGCAGTTCTTC,CASSGPWTSATLDSSYNEQFF
TRBV6-5,.,.,TRBJ1-1,TGTGCCAGCAGTTACGTCTCCCGGGTGTGGAACACTGAAGCTTTCTTT,CASSYVSRVWNTEAFF
TRBV7-9,.,.,TRBJ1-1,TGTGCCAGCAGCTTAGCTTCGACTGGACAGCCGAACACTGAAGCTTTCTTT,CASSLASTGQPNTEAFF